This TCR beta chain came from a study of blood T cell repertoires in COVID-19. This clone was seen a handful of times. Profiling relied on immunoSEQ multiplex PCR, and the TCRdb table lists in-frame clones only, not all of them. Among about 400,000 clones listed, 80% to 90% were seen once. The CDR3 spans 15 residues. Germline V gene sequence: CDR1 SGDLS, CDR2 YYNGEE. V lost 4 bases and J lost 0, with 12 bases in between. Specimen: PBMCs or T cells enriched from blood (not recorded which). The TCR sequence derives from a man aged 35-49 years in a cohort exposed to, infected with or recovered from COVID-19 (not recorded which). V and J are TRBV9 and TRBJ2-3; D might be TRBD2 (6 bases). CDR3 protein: CASSPGSRSTDTQYF. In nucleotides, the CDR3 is TGTGCCAGCAGCCCCGGGAGCCGAAGCACAGATACGCAGTATTTT.